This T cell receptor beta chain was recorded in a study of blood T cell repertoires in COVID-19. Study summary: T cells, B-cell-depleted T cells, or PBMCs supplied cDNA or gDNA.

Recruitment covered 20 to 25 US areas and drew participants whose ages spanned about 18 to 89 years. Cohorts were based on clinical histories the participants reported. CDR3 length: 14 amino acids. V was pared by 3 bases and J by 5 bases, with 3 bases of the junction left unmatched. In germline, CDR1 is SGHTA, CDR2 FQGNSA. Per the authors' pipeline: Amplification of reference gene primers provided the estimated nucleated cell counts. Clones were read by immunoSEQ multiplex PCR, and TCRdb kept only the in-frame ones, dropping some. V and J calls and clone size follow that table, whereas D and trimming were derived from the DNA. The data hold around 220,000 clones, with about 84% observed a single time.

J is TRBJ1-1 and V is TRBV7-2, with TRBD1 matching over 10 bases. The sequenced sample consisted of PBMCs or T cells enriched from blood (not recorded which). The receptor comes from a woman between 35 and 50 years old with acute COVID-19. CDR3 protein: CASSFRTGGTEAFF. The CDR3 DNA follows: TGTGCCAGCAGCTTTAGGACAGGGGGGACTGAAGCTTTCTTT.